This T cell receptor (beta chain) was obtained from a study of Graves' ophthalmopathy and Graves' hyperthyroidism. The study's findings and limits: Separation of ophthalmopathy from stable hyperthyroidism was achieved by a 13-signature model, at 85% to 90% sensitivity and around 81% specificity.

The CDR3 length is 12 residues. CDR1 SQVTM and CDR2 ANQGSEA come from the germline V gene. V lost 4 bases, J lost 0 bases, and 3 bases lay in between. Amplification from RNA transcripts yielded the TCR beta CDR3 regions. HTBI-primed RT-PCR formed the first round, and a multiplex PCR formed the second. A single record per CDR3 protein comes from TCRdb applying MiXCR to the multiplex PCR reads. The sample carries about 410,000 distinct CDR3 sequences, roughly 18% recorded once. Other autoimmune diseases, uncontrolled infections, pregnancy or lactation led to the exclusion of patients. Diagnoses were established from clinical symptoms, serum thyroxine, TRAb, thyroid ultrasound and orbital computed tomography. This clonotype came up many times. Its antigen remains unidentified.

V and J are TRBV29-1 and TRBJ2-2; unclear D gene. The source material was peripheral blood. This receptor was taken from a woman aged 18-35 years with Graves' ophthalmopathy. This CDR3 is CSVGPNTGELFF. Written as DNA, the CDR3 is TGCAGCGTTGGCCCGAACACCGGGGAGCTGTTTTTT.